The source of this T cell receptor (beta chain) is a study of beta chain features in type 1 diabetes. Study results and caveats: A moderate, significant TCRB CDR3 shortening appeared in type 1 diabetes across four CD4+ subsets. Patients and controls would share equally any PCR tilt toward shorter templates.

Germline-derived CDR1 and CDR2 are SGDLS and YYNGEE. Trimming removed 3 bases from V and 3 bases from J, with 12 bases in between. This CDR3 comprises 14 residues. Expressed TCRB transcripts were sequenced after all isolated RNA was converted to cDNA. The repertoire was sequenced with immunoSEQ multiplex PCR; TCRdb's copy has only in-frame clones and lacks some. The repertoire holds 330,000 or so clones, 10% to 15% seen once, with 0.01% in the top ten. This clone was seen a few times. What it binds is unknown. Averaging approximately 110 mL, one heparinised blood draw came from each individual donor. The sequence came from a woman under 30 with type 1 diabetes. This chain connects TRBV9 to TRBJ1-2, with a possible D match to TRBD1 (5 bases). Specimen: naive CD4+ T cells from blood. The CDR3, as DNA: TGTGCCAGCAGCGCAACGACAGTTCACTATGGCTACACCTTC. Protein sequence: CASSATTVHYGYTF.